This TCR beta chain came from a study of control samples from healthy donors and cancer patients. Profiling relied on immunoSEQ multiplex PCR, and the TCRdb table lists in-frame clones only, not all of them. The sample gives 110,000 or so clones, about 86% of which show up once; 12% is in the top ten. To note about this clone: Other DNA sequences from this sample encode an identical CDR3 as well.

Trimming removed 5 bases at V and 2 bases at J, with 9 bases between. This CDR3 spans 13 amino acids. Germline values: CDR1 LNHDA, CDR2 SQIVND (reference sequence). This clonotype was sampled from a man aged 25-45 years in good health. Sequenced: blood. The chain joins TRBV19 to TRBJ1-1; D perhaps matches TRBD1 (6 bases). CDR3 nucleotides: TGTGCCAGTAGTTTACAGGGTAACACTGAAGCTTTCTTT. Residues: CASSLQGNTEAFF.